A selection of T cell receptor beta chains follows, all from one sample in a study of sequential checkpoint blockade in melanoma. Clones were read by immunoSEQ multiplex PCR, and TCRdb kept only the in-frame ones, dropping some. The table has about 430 clones, around 20% seen once. Sequenced material: tumor tissue (inferred from file names), taken from a patient given nivolumab and ipilimumab in sequence. The receptors were sampled from a human donor with melanoma. Each CDR3 is given with its conserved first and last residue. D genes are given only for firm matches. Clone size is shown for a subset of rows, as once, few, many or a class of expanded clone.

DNA,CDR3,V,size,D,J
TGTGCCAGCAGGACCCTCCAGGCGCCTGAAAAACTGTTTTTT,CASRTLQAPEKLFF,TRBV11-3,few,.,TRBJ1-4
TGTGCCAGCAGTGAAGCGGGACGGCTTAATGAAAAACTGTTTTTT,CASSEAGRLNEKLFF,TRBV9,few,.,TRBJ1-4
TGTGCCAGCAGCCAAGGGGGGGTTACCCCCTACGAGCAGTACTTC,CASSQGGVTPYEQYF,TRBV14,.,.,TRBJ2-7
TGTGCCAGCAGCTTCACCAATTTCGGGGCGTCAGATACGCAGTATTTT,CASSFTNFGASDTQYF,TRBV11-3,few,.,TRBJ2-3
TGTGCCTGGGGGATCAATCGCGGAGATACGCAGTATTTT,CAWGINRGDTQYF,TRBV30,.,.,TRBJ2-3
TGTGCCAGCCGGGCGACATACAATGAGCAGTTCTTC,CASRATYNEQFF,TRBV6-7,.,.,TRBJ2-1
TGTGCCAGCAGCTTAAGCCAGGGGAACACTGAAGCTTTCTTT,CASSLSQGNTEAFF,TRBV11-3,large,.,TRBJ1-1
TGTGCCAGTAGTAGGGTGAACACTGAAGCTTTCTTT,CASSRVNTEAFF,TRBV19,.,.,TRBJ1-1
TGTGCCAGCTGTTACGGGGGGTTGGATGCCGAAAAACTGTTTTTT,CASCYGGLDAEKLFF,TRBV6-8,few,.,TRBJ1-4
TGTGCCAGCTCACCGTATGGGTCCTCTCGGGACGTGGGGCTTTTCTTT,CASSPYGSSRDVGLFF,TRBV18,few,.,TRBJ1-1